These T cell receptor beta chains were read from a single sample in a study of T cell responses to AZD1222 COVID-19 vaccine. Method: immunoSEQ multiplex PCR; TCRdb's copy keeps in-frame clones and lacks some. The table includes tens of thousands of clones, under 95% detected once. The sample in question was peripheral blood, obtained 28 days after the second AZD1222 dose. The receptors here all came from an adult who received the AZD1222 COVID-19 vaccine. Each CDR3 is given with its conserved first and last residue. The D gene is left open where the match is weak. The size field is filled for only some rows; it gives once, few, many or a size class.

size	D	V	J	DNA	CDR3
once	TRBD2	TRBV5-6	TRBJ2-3	TGTGCCAGCAGCTTGGGGGGGACTAGTGCAGATACGCAGTATTTT	CASSLGGTSADTQYF
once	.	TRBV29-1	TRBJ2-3	TGCAGCGTTCAGGCTTCTGGCACAGATACGCAGTATTTT	CSVQASGTDTQYF
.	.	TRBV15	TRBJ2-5	TGTGCCACCAGTAAACCGGGGGACAACCAAGAGACCCAGTACTTC	CATSKPGDNQETQYF
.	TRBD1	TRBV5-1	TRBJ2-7	TGCGCCAGCAGCTCCCGACAGGGGAGCTACGAGCAGTACTTC	CASSSRQGSYEQYF
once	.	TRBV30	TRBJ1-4	TGTGCCTGGAGTATTTCAGGGCGATGGGAAAAACTGTTTTTT	CAWSISGRWEKLFF
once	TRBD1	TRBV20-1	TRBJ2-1	TGCAGTGCAAGTTCAGGGGGCACGGGGGATGAGCAGTTCTTC	CSASSGGTGDEQFF
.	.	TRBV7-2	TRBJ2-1	TGTGCCAGCAGCTTAGGGAGGGGTACAGGTTACGCCTACAATGAGCAGTTCTTC	CASSLGRGTGYAYNEQFF
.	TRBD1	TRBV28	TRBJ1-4	TGTGCCAGCAGTTTTGGGGACAGAGAAAATGAAAAACTGTTTTTT	CASSFGDRENEKLFF
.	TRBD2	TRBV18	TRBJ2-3	TGTGCCAGCTCACCACCCAAGATAGCGGGAAGCACAGATACGCAGTATTTT	CASSPPKIAGSTDTQYF
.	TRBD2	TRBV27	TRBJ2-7	TGTGCCAGCAACCTAGCGGGAGAGGTCGAGCAGTACTTC	CASNLAGEVEQYF
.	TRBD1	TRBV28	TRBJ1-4	TGTGCCAGCAGTTTCACGGACAGGGCTAATGAAAAACTGTTTTTT	CASSFTDRANEKLFF
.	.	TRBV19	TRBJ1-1	TGTGCCAGTAGTAACGGGTGGATCTTCGGGGCTGAAGCTTTCTTT	CASSNGWIFGAEAFF
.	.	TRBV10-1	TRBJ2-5	TGCGCCAGCAGTGAGGATCTGCGCATGAATCAAGAGACCCAGTACTTC	CASSEDLRMNQETQYF
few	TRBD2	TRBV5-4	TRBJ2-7	TGTGCCAGCAGCTCGGGCCGGACTAGTTTGTACGAGCAGTACTTC	CASSSGRTSLYEQYF
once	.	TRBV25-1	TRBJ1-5	TGTGCCAGCACCACAGGGTTTCGGAATCAGCCCCAGCATTTT	CASTTGFRNQPQHF
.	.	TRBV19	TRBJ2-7	TGTGCCAGTAGTATAGATCTAAGCGCAACGATCTACGAGCAGTACTTC	CASSIDLSATIYEQYF
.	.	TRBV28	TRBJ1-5	TGTGCCAGCAACCGGGCAGATTATCAGCCCCAGCATTTT	CASNRADYQPQHF
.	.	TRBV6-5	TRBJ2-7	TGTGCCAGCAGTTACTCAGCAGGAGGTTACGAGCAGTACTTC	CASSYSAGGYEQYF
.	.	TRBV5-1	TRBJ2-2	TGCGCCAGCAGCTTGGGTGACACGAACACCGGGGAGCTGTTTTTT	CASSLGDTNTGELFF
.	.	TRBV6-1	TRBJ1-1	TGTGCCAGCAGTGAAGACAGATTGAACACTGAAGCTTTCTTT	CASSEDRLNTEAFF
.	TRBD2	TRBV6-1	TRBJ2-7	TGTGCCAGCAGTGAAAGGGACTATAACTACGAGCAGTACTTC	CASSERDYNYEQYF
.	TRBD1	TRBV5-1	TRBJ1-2	TGCGCCAGCAGCTTGGTGGAGGGGGCAAACTATGGCTACACCTTC	CASSLVEGANYGYTF
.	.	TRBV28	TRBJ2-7	TGTGCCAGCAACCCCCCAGGGGGGAACGAGCAGTACTTC	CASNPPGGNEQYF
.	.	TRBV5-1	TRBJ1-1	TGCGCCAGCAGCTTGTTAGTGGGGGAACAAACTGAAGCTTTCTTT	CASSLLVGEQTEAFF
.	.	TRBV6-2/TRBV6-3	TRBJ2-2	TGTGCCAGCAGTACCGGGCGCGACCCCGGGGAGCTGTTTTTT	CASSTGRDPGELFF
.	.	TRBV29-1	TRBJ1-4	TGCAGCGTTCGTACAGGGACTGAAAAACTGTTTTTT	CSVRTGTEKLFF
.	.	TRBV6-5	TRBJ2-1	TGTGCCAGCAGTTACCTTACGCATGGTGAAAATGAGCAGTTCTTC	CASSYLTHGENEQFF
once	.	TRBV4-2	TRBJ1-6	TGTGCCAGCAGCCAAGATAGGCGTTCCTATAATTCACCCCTCCACTTT	CASSQDRRSYNSPLHF
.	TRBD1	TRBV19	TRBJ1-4	TGTGCCAGTAGTATAGGCCGGGACAGTGAAAATGAAAAACTGTTTTTT	CASSIGRDSENEKLFF
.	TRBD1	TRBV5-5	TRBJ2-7	TGTGCCAGCAGCGAGAGGGACAGGGGGACCTACGAGCAGTACTTC	CASSERDRGTYEQYF
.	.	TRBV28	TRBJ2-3	TGTGCCAGCACCGGACTATCACACACTAGCACAGATACGCAGTATTTT	CASTGLSHTSTDTQYF
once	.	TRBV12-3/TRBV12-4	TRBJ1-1	TGTGCCAGCAGTGAAGACAGGAACACTGAAGCTTTCTTT	CASSEDRNTEAFF
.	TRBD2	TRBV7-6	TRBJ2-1	TGTGCCAGCAGCTTAGAGACTAGCGGGAGGGCCAGTGAGCAGTTCTTC	CASSLETSGRASEQFF
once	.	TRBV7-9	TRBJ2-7	TGTGCCAGCAGCTCAACCCTCCGGGAGCAGTACTTC	CASSSTLREQYF
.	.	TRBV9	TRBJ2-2	TGTGCCAGCAGCTCCCCCCTGGCGGAGGGACCCGGGGAGCTGTTTTTT	CASSSPLAEGPGELFF
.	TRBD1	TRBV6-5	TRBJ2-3	TGTGCCAGCAGTTTCCGGGACAGCCGTACAGATACGCAGTATTTT	CASSFRDSRTDTQYF
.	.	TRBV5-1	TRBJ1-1	TGCGCCAGCAGTGGAGGGAGCGGTACTGAAGCTTTCTTT	CASSGGSGTEAFF
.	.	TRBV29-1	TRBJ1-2	TGCAGCGCTCCACCGCAGGGGTTGGAGGGCTACACCTTC	CSAPPQGLEGYTF
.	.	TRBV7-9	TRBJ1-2	TGTGCCAGCAGCTTAGGAGGATCCCCCAACTATGGCTACACCTTC	CASSLGGSPNYGYTF
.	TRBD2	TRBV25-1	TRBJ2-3	TGTGCCAGCAGTGACCCTAGCGGGAGCGCAGATACGCAGTATTTT	CASSDPSGSADTQYF
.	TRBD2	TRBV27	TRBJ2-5	TGTGCCAGCAGGTCTAGCGGGAGGGGACAAGAGACCCAGTACTTC	CASRSSGRGQETQYF
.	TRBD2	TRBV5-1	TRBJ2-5	TGCGCCAGCAGCTTGGATAGACTAGCGGGAGATAAAGAGACCCAGTACTTC	CASSLDRLAGDKETQYF
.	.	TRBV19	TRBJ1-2	TGTGCCAGTAGTACCACAACAAACGGTTTGGGGTGGTACTATGGCTACACCTTC	CASSTTTNGLGWYYGYTF
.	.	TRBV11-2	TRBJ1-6	TGTGCCAGCAGCTTACTGATCCGGGAGACACCCCTCCACTTT	CASSLLIRETPLHF
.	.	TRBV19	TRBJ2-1	TGTGCCAGTACTTTTCAGGGACGAACTGAGCAGTTCTTC	CASTFQGRTEQFF
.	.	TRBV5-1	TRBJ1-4	TGCGCCAGCAGCAATGGACGGAGACTTAATGAAAAACTGTTTTTT	CASSNGRRLNEKLFF
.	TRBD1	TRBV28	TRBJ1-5	TGTGCCAGCAAAATGGGGACAGGGTCGTATAGCAATCAGCCCCAGCATTTT	CASKMGTGSYSNQPQHF
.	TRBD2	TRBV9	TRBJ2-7	TGTGCCAGCAGCGGGGGGACTAGCGGGTGGGGAAGCGAGCAGTACTTC	CASSGGTSGWGSEQYF
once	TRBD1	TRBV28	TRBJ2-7	TGTGCCAGCAGCTCCGGGACAGGGGCGCACTACGAGCAGTACTTC	CASSSGTGAHYEQYF
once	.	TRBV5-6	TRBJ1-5	TGTGCCAGCAGCTTGGAAAATCAGCCCCAGCATTTT	CASSLENQPQHF
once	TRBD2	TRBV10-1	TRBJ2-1	TGCGCCAGCGGTTCGACTAGCGGGAGAAGAAATGAGCAGTTCTTC	CASGSTSGRRNEQFF
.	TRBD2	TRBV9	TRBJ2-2	TGTGCCAGCAGCGTAGGGGGGCTAGCGGGGAACACCGGGGAGCTGTTTTTT	CASSVGGLAGNTGELFF
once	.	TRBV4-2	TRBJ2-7	TGTGCCAGCAGCCGTAGACTAGGAGCCTCTCCAACCGAGCAGTACTTC	CASSRRLGASPTEQYF
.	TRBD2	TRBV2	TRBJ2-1	TGTGCCAGCGCAGGACTAGCCGATGAGCAGTTCTTC	CASAGLADEQFF
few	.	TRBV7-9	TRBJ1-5	TGTGCCAGCAGCTTGGGAGCGGGGCAGGGACGGCAGCCCCAGCATTTT	CASSLGAGQGRQPQHF
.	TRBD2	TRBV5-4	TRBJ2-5	TGTGCCAGCAGCTTACTAGCGGAAGAGACCCAGTACTTC	CASSLLAEETQYF
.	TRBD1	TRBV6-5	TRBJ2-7	TGTGCCAGCAGTTACGGGACAGGGCTTTACGAGCAGTACTTC	CASSYGTGLYEQYF
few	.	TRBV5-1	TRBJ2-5	TGCGCCAGCAGCTTGGCAGGGGTTAAAGAGACCCAGTACTTC	CASSLAGVKETQYF